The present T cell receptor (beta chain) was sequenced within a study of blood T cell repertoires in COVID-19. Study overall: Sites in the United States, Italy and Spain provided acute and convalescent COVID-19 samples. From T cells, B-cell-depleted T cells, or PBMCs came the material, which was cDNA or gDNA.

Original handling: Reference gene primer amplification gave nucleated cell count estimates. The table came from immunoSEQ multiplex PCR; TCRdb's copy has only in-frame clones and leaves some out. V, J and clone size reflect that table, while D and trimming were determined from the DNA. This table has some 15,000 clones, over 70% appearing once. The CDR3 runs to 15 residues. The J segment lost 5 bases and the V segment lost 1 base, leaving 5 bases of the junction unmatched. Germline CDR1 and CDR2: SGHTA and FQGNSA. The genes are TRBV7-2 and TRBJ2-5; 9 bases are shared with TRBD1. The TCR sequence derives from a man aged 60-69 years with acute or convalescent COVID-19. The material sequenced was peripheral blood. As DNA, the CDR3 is TGTGCCAGCAGCTTAGAACAGGGGGCGGGTGAGACCCAGTACTTC. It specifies CASSLEQGAGETQYF.